The rows below give T cell receptor beta chains drawn from one sample of a study of shared clonotypes between healthy human individuals. Method: immunoSEQ multiplex PCR; TCRdb's copy keeps in-frame clones and lacks some. The sample gives 800,000 or so clones, approximately 96% of which show up once; about 0.22% is in the top ten. The sequencing input was naive CD8+ T cells sorted from blood. These receptors all come from a man under 40 in good health. Both conserved end residues are part of each CDR3. D genes are given only for firm matches. Clone sizes are given selectively: once, few, many, or a class where the clone is expanded.

j_call: TRBJ2-7
cdr3_length: 13
v_call: TRBV5-4
clone_size: NA
d_call: TRBD2
cdr3_aa: CASRTSGRHEQYF
cdr3_nt: TGTGCCAGCAGAACTAGCGGGAGGCACGAGCAGTACTTC

j_call: TRBJ2-1
cdr3_length: 15
v_call: TRBV6-1
clone_size: NA
d_call: TRBD2
cdr3_aa: CASSDGRGSYNEQFF
cdr3_nt: TGTGCCAGCAGTGACGGGAGGGGCTCCTACAATGAGCAGTTCTTC

j_call: TRBJ1-2
cdr3_length: 15
v_call: TRBV4-1
clone_size: NA
d_call: NA
cdr3_aa: CASSRNPGDGGGYTF
cdr3_nt: TGCGCCAGCAGCCGAAACCCGGGAGATGGAGGGGGCTACACCTTC

j_call: TRBJ2-3
cdr3_length: 18
v_call: TRBV7-9
clone_size: NA
d_call: TRBD1
cdr3_aa: CASSSPLGTEKYTDTQYF
cdr3_nt: TGTGCCAGCAGCTCTCCACTGGGGACAGAAAAGTACACAGATACGCAGTATTTT

j_call: TRBJ2-7
cdr3_length: 15
v_call: TRBV5-1
clone_size: NA
d_call: NA
cdr3_aa: CASSFAVTSVYEQYF
cdr3_nt: TGCGCCAGCAGCTTCGCAGTTACTTCGGTCTACGAGCAGTACTTC

j_call: TRBJ2-1
cdr3_length: 14
v_call: TRBV6-1
clone_size: NA
d_call: TRBD2
cdr3_aa: CASSMGGRTNEQFF
cdr3_nt: TGTGCCAGCAGCATGGGCGGGAGGACCAATGAGCAGTTCTTC

j_call: TRBJ1-4
cdr3_length: 15
v_call: TRBV11-2
clone_size: NA
d_call: TRBD1
cdr3_aa: CASSAAGTGLEKLFF
cdr3_nt: TGTGCCAGCAGCGCCGCTGGGACAGGGCTTGAAAAACTGTTTTTT

j_call: TRBJ2-7
cdr3_length: 14
v_call: TRBV5-4
clone_size: NA
d_call: NA
cdr3_aa: CASSLSGSAAEQYF
cdr3_nt: TGTGCCAGCAGCTTGTCAGGATCCGCGGCGGAGCAGTACTTC

j_call: TRBJ1-3
cdr3_length: 14
v_call: TRBV28
clone_size: NA
d_call: NA
cdr3_aa: CASSPTGSGNTIYF
cdr3_nt: TGTGCCAGCAGCCCCACAGGGTCCGGAAACACCATATATTTT

j_call: TRBJ2-5
cdr3_length: 15
v_call: TRBV7-9
clone_size: NA
d_call: NA
cdr3_aa: CASSVYSGYQETQYF
cdr3_nt: TGTGCCAGCAGCGTCTATTCGGGGTACCAAGAGACCCAGTACTTC

j_call: TRBJ2-2
cdr3_length: 11
v_call: TRBV7-9
clone_size: NA
d_call: NA
cdr3_aa: CASSPPGELFF
cdr3_nt: TGTGCCAGCAGCCCCCCCGGGGAGCTGTTTTTT

j_call: TRBJ2-7
cdr3_length: 13
v_call: TRBV27
clone_size: NA
d_call: TRBD1
cdr3_aa: CASSSGTVYEQYF
cdr3_nt: TGTGCCAGCAGCAGTGGGACAGTCTACGAGCAGTACTTC

j_call: TRBJ2-3
cdr3_length: 12
v_call: TRBV25-1
clone_size: NA
d_call: NA
cdr3_aa: CASSPRTYTQYF
cdr3_nt: TGTGCCAGCAGTCCTCGCACATATACGCAGTATTTT

j_call: TRBJ2-1
cdr3_length: 16
v_call: TRBV9
clone_size: NA
d_call: NA
cdr3_aa: CASSARGTSAYNEQFF
cdr3_nt: TGTGCCAGCAGCGCCAGGGGTACTAGCGCATACAATGAGCAGTTCTTC

j_call: TRBJ2-3
cdr3_length: 19
v_call: TRBV6-4
clone_size: once
d_call: NA
cdr3_aa: CASIGSAAGRGTLTDTQYF
cdr3_nt: TGTGCCAGCATTGGCTCAGCCGCGGGCAGGGGGACTCTCACAGATACGCAGTATTTT

j_call: TRBJ2-3
cdr3_length: 15
v_call: TRBV9
clone_size: NA
d_call: TRBD2
cdr3_aa: CASSASGSSTDTQYF
cdr3_nt: TGTGCCAGCAGCGCAAGCGGGAGCTCAACAGATACGCAGTATTTT

j_call: TRBJ1-5
cdr3_length: 16
v_call: TRBV2
clone_size: NA
d_call: NA
cdr3_aa: CASSEGERGVDQPQHF
cdr3_nt: TGTGCCAGCAGTGAGGGGGAGCGGGGGGTCGATCAGCCCCAGCATTTT

j_call: TRBJ1-3
cdr3_length: 19
v_call: TRBV23-1
clone_size: once
d_call: NA
cdr3_aa: CASRPDPSTGRYSGNTIYF
cdr3_nt: TGCGCCAGCAGACCGGACCCCTCCACGGGGCGCTACTCTGGAAACACCATATATTTT

j_call: TRBJ2-7
cdr3_length: 17
v_call: TRBV9
clone_size: NA
d_call: TRBD2
cdr3_aa: CASSPYVLAAERNEQYF
cdr3_nt: TGTGCCAGCAGCCCCTACGTCCTAGCGGCGGAACGGAACGAGCAGTACTTC

j_call: TRBJ2-7
cdr3_length: 14
v_call: TRBV7-9
clone_size: few
d_call: NA
cdr3_aa: CASSLGGTSYEQYF
cdr3_nt: TGTGCCAGCAGCTTAGGAGGGACCTCCTACGAGCAGTACTTC

j_call: TRBJ2-1
cdr3_length: 11
v_call: TRBV18
clone_size: NA
d_call: NA
cdr3_aa: CASSSGVEQFF
cdr3_nt: TGTGCCAGCTCATCGGGCGTTGAGCAGTTCTTC

j_call: TRBJ2-7
cdr3_length: 16
v_call: TRBV11-2
clone_size: NA
d_call: TRBD1
cdr3_aa: CASTLTGQGNWNEQYF
cdr3_nt: TGTGCCAGCACCCTAACGGGACAGGGGAACTGGAACGAGCAGTACTTC

j_call: TRBJ2-7
cdr3_length: 13
v_call: TRBV30
clone_size: NA
d_call: NA
cdr3_aa: CAWSVAASYEQYF
cdr3_nt: TGTGCCTGGAGTGTGGCAGCCTCCTACGAGCAGTACTTC

j_call: TRBJ2-7
cdr3_length: 14
v_call: TRBV27
clone_size: NA
d_call: TRBD2
cdr3_aa: CASSLGREGYEQYF
cdr3_nt: TGTGCCAGCAGTTTGGGGCGGGAGGGCTACGAGCAGTACTTC

j_call: TRBJ1-4
cdr3_length: 15
v_call: TRBV10-3
clone_size: NA
d_call: NA
cdr3_aa: CAISEQGATNEKLFF
cdr3_nt: TGTGCCATCAGTGAGCAGGGAGCAACTAATGAAAAACTGTTTTTT

j_call: TRBJ2-7
cdr3_length: 13
v_call: TRBV10-1
clone_size: NA
d_call: NA
cdr3_aa: CASSESPSYEQYF
cdr3_nt: TGCGCCAGCAGTGAGTCCCCCTCTTACGAGCAGTACTTC

j_call: TRBJ2-1
cdr3_length: 15
v_call: TRBV27
clone_size: NA
d_call: TRBD2
cdr3_aa: CASSMLAGGLNEQFF
cdr3_nt: TGTGCCAGCAGCATGCTAGCGGGAGGGCTGAATGAGCAGTTCTTC

j_call: TRBJ1-1
cdr3_length: 13
v_call: TRBV14
clone_size: NA
d_call: NA
cdr3_aa: CASSHVAPTEAFF
cdr3_nt: TGTGCCAGCAGCCACGTAGCGCCTACTGAAGCTTTCTTT

j_call: TRBJ2-2
cdr3_length: 14
v_call: TRBV7-6
clone_size: NA
d_call: NA
cdr3_aa: CASSFEANTGELFF
cdr3_nt: TGTGCCAGCAGCTTTGAGGCGAACACCGGGGAGCTGTTTTTT

j_call: TRBJ2-1
cdr3_length: 12
v_call: TRBV11-2
clone_size: NA
d_call: NA
cdr3_aa: CASSNRAYEQFF
cdr3_nt: TGTGCCAGCTCAAACAGGGCCTATGAGCAGTTCTTC

j_call: TRBJ2-7
cdr3_length: 15
v_call: TRBV11-2
clone_size: NA
d_call: NA
cdr3_aa: CASSLVAELSYEQYF
cdr3_nt: TGTGCCAGCAGCTTAGTAGCGGAACTAAGCTACGAGCAGTACTTC

j_call: TRBJ2-2
cdr3_length: 14
v_call: TRBV11-2
clone_size: NA
d_call: NA
cdr3_aa: CASSLGPNTGELFF
cdr3_nt: TGTGCCAGCAGCTTAGGACCGAACACCGGGGAGCTGTTTTTT

j_call: TRBJ1-1
cdr3_length: 12
v_call: TRBV30
clone_size: NA
d_call: NA
cdr3_aa: CAWDRQNTEAFF
cdr3_nt: TGTGCCTGGGACAGACAGAACACTGAAGCTTTCTTT

j_call: TRBJ2-7
cdr3_length: 14
v_call: TRBV6-5
clone_size: NA
d_call: NA
cdr3_aa: CASSPAWDWYEQYF
cdr3_nt: TGTGCCAGCAGTCCCGCCTGGGATTGGTACGAGCAGTACTTC

j_call: TRBJ2-3
cdr3_length: 14
v_call: TRBV27
clone_size: NA
d_call: TRBD2
cdr3_aa: CASSLLAGGSTQYF
cdr3_nt: TGTGCCAGCAGTTTATTAGCGGGGGGGAGTACGCAGTATTTT

j_call: TRBJ2-5
cdr3_length: 16
v_call: TRBV5-4
clone_size: NA
d_call: TRBD1
cdr3_aa: CASSVPAGTDKETQYF
cdr3_nt: TGTGCCAGCAGCGTACCCGCCGGGACAGATAAAGAGACCCAGTACTTC

j_call: TRBJ2-7
cdr3_length: 15
v_call: TRBV27
clone_size: NA
d_call: NA
cdr3_aa: CASSLHFTSSYEQYF
cdr3_nt: TGTGCCAGCAGTTTGCATTTTACGAGCTCCTACGAGCAGTACTTC

j_call: TRBJ2-5
cdr3_length: 16
v_call: TRBV11-2
clone_size: NA
d_call: NA
cdr3_aa: CASSLGERGDQETQYF
cdr3_nt: TGTGCCAGCAGCTTAGGGGAGAGGGGGGACCAAGAGACCCAGTACTTC

j_call: TRBJ1-5
cdr3_length: 15
v_call: TRBV18
clone_size: NA
d_call: TRBD1
cdr3_aa: CASSDRAGSNQPQHF
cdr3_nt: TGTGCCAGCTCCGACAGGGCAGGTAGCAATCAGCCCCAGCATTTT

j_call: TRBJ2-7
cdr3_length: 17
v_call: TRBV7-6
clone_size: NA
d_call: NA
cdr3_aa: CASSLGTRPEGSYEQYF
cdr3_nt: TGTGCCAGCAGCTTAGGTACCCGGCCTGAGGGATCCTACGAGCAGTACTTC

j_call: TRBJ2-7
cdr3_length: 16
v_call: TRBV28
clone_size: NA
d_call: NA
cdr3_aa: CASSLNPLQGSYEQYF
cdr3_nt: TGTGCCAGCAGTTTAAACCCTCTACAGGGTTCCTACGAGCAGTACTTC

j_call: TRBJ2-2
cdr3_length: 13
v_call: TRBV5-1
clone_size: NA
d_call: NA
cdr3_aa: CASSFENTGELFF
cdr3_nt: TGCGCCAGCAGCTTCGAGAACACCGGGGAGCTGTTTTTT

j_call: TRBJ2-1
cdr3_length: 16
v_call: TRBV19
clone_size: once
d_call: NA
cdr3_aa: CASSILGGPDLNEQFF
cdr3_nt: TGTGCCAGTAGTATCCTCGGGGGCCCTGACCTTAATGAGCAGTTCTTC

j_call: TRBJ1-1
cdr3_length: 15
v_call: TRBV29-1
clone_size: NA
d_call: NA
cdr3_aa: CSVVGRGRTDTEAFF
cdr3_nt: TGCAGCGTTGTCGGGCGGGGACGGACGGACACTGAAGCTTTCTTT

j_call: TRBJ2-1
cdr3_length: 14
v_call: TRBV27
clone_size: NA
d_call: NA
cdr3_aa: CASSFSGPYNEQFF
cdr3_nt: TGTGCCAGCAGTTTCAGCGGGCCCTACAATGAGCAGTTCTTC

j_call: TRBJ1-1
cdr3_length: 13
v_call: TRBV7-8
clone_size: NA
d_call: NA
cdr3_aa: CASSLGRATKAFF
cdr3_nt: TGTGCCAGCAGCTTAGGGAGGGCTACTAAAGCTTTCTTT

j_call: TRBJ2-7
cdr3_length: 14
v_call: TRBV11-3
clone_size: once
d_call: NA
cdr3_aa: CASSTSTSPYEQYF
cdr3_nt: TGTGCCAGCAGCACCTCCACTAGTCCCTACGAGCAGTACTTC

j_call: TRBJ1-2
cdr3_length: 12
v_call: TRBV10-2
clone_size: NA
d_call: NA
cdr3_aa: CASQQGIHGYTF
cdr3_nt: TGCGCCAGCCAACAGGGAATTCATGGCTACACCTTC

j_call: TRBJ1-1
cdr3_length: 13
v_call: TRBV7-8
clone_size: NA
d_call: NA
cdr3_aa: CASSLNGGPEAFF
cdr3_nt: TGTGCCAGCAGCTTAAACGGAGGGCCTGAAGCTTTCTTT

j_call: TRBJ1-3
cdr3_length: 14
v_call: TRBV19
clone_size: NA
d_call: NA
cdr3_aa: CASSITDSGNTIYF
cdr3_nt: TGTGCCAGTAGTATCACAGACTCTGGAAACACCATATATTTT

j_call: TRBJ2-5
cdr3_length: 18
v_call: TRBV2
clone_size: NA
d_call: TRBD2
cdr3_aa: CASSTGLAGWAYQETQYF
cdr3_nt: TGTGCCAGCAGTACTGGACTAGCGGGATGGGCCTACCAAGAGACCCAGTACTTC

j_call: TRBJ2-3
cdr3_length: 15
v_call: TRBV9
clone_size: NA
d_call: NA
cdr3_aa: CASSPFGSGADTQYF
cdr3_nt: TGTGCCAGCAGCCCTTTCGGGAGTGGGGCAGATACGCAGTATTTT

j_call: TRBJ2-7
cdr3_length: 14
v_call: TRBV28
clone_size: NA
d_call: NA
cdr3_aa: CASSFPRGIYEQYF
cdr3_nt: TGTGCCAGCAGTTTCCCCCGGGGGATATACGAGCAGTACTTC

j_call: TRBJ2-1
cdr3_length: 15
v_call: TRBV4-1
clone_size: NA
d_call: NA
cdr3_aa: CASSPYLSSYNEQFF
cdr3_nt: TGCGCCAGCAGCCCTTACTTGAGCTCCTACAATGAGCAGTTCTTC